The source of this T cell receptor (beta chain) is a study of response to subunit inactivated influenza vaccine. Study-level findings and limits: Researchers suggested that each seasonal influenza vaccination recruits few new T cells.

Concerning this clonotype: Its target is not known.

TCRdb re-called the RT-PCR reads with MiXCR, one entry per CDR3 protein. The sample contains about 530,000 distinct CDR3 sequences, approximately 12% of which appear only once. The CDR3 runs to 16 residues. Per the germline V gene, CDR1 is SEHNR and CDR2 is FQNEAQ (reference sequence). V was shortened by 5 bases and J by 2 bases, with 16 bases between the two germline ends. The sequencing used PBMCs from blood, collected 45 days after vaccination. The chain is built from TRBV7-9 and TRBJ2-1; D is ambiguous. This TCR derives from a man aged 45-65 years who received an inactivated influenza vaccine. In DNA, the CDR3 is TGTGCCAGCAGCCCCTCGACTCTCCCCCCCTACAATGAGCAGTTCTTC. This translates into CASSPSTLPPYNEQFF.